This is a list of T cell receptor beta chains from one sample in a study of radiotherapy plus CTLA-4 blockade in lung cancer. Clones were read by immunoSEQ multiplex PCR, and TCRdb kept only the in-frame ones, dropping some. The sample holds roughly 75,000 clones, less than 85% seen once. Sequencing was performed on peripheral blood, taken from a patient treated with radiotherapy plus ipilimumab. The source of these receptors is a human donor with non-small cell lung cancer who had stable disease on radiotherapy plus ipilimumab. Each CDR3 is given with its conserved first and last residue. The D gene is left open where the match is weak. Expanded clones get a size class; other rows say once, few or many, or leave the size out.

V	J	size	D	CDR3	DNA
TRBV11-2	TRBJ2-1	-	TRBD2	CASRTSGRAYEQFF	TGTGCCAGTAGGACTAGCGGGAGGGCCTATGAGCAGTTCTTC
TRBV28	TRBJ1-5	-	-	CASSLPLVGSAQQPQHF	TGTGCCAGCAGTTTACCCCTCGTGGGTTCAGCGCAGCAGCCCCAGCATTTT
TRBV4-1	TRBJ1-2	-	-	CASSQWRGDYGYTF	TGCGCCAGCAGCCAATGGCGGGGGGACTATGGCTACACCTTC
TRBV6-5	TRBJ2-1	-	TRBD2	CASSYSGREGRDEQFF	TGTGCCAGCAGTTACTCGGGGCGGGAGGGGAGAGATGAGCAGTTCTTC
TRBV11-2	TRBJ1-3	-	-	CASSPSPQGPGNTIYF	TGTGCCAGCAGCCCCTCGCCCCAGGGCCCTGGAAACACCATATATTTT
TRBV6-1	TRBJ1-2	-	TRBD1	CASSWAGTGPGYTF	TGTGCCAGCAGCTGGGCCGGGACAGGGCCTGGCTACACCTTC
TRBV7-9	TRBJ1-5	-	-	CASSLPKGPQHF	TGTGCCAGCAGCCTTCCAAAGGGGCCCCAGCATTTT
TRBV5-4	TRBJ2-5	-	-	CASSFRGGTRQQETQYF	TGTGCCAGCAGCTTCCGTGGAGGGACACGCCAACAAGAGACCCAGTACTTC
TRBV4-1	TRBJ2-2	-	TRBD2	CASSQETSGANTGELFF	TGCGCCAGCAGCCAAGAGACTAGCGGGGCGAACACCGGGGAGCTGTTTTTT
TRBV11-2	TRBJ2-1	-	-	CASSTQRSAQYNEQFF	TGTGCCAGCAGCACACAAAGGAGCGCACAATACAATGAGCAGTTCTTC
TRBV7-9	TRBJ1-2	-	-	CASSLQGPNGYTF	TGTGCCAGCAGCCTACAGGGCCCTAATGGCTACACCTTC
TRBV5-1	TRBJ2-7	-	TRBD2	CASSLEGGGGTYEQYF	TGCGCCAGCAGCTTGGAGGGAGGCGGGGGAACCTACGAGCAGTACTTC
TRBV5-4	TRBJ2-2	-	TRBD1	CASSKQGANTGELFF	TGTGCCAGCAGCAAACAGGGGGCGAACACCGGGGAGCTGTTTTTT
TRBV21-1	TRBJ2-7	-	-	CASSTSGTSGKLYEQYF	TGTGCCAGCAGCACCTCCGGGACTAGCGGGAAATTGTACGAGCAGTACTTC
TRBV6-1	TRBJ2-7	-	TRBD2	CASTLTSGGDEQYF	TGTGCCAGCACCCTGACTAGCGGGGGCGACGAGCAGTACTTC
TRBV19	TRBJ1-4	-	-	CASTKDRLNEKLFF	TGTGCCAGTACTAAAGACAGACTGAATGAAAAACTGTTTTTT
TRBV6-4	TRBJ2-7	-	TRBD2	CASRRTELAGSYEQYF	TGTGCCAGCAGACGCACAGAACTAGCGGGGTCCTACGAGCAGTACTTC
TRBV5-1	TRBJ2-7	-	TRBD1	CASSLGQGSYEQYF	TGCGCCAGCAGCTTGGGACAGGGGTCGTACGAGCAGTACTTC
TRBV18	TRBJ2-4	-	-	CASSPMGRSAKNIQYF	TGTGCCAGCTCACCAATGGGGAGGAGCGCCAAAAACATTCAGTACTTC
TRBV2	TRBJ1-3	-	-	CASSGTGTVGWNTIYF	TGTGCCAGCAGTGGAACGGGTACAGTGGGGTGGAACACCATATATTTT
TRBV5-6	TRBJ2-7	-	TRBD1	CASSPTGQSYEQYF	TGTGCCAGCAGCCCGACAGGGCAATCCTACGAGCAGTACTTC
TRBV2	TRBJ2-7	-	TRBD1	CASLHPGQAVYEQYF	TGTGCCAGCCTTCATCCGGGACAGGCTGTGTACGAGCAGTACTTC
TRBV7-2	TRBJ2-1	-	-	CASSPLEGISEQFF	TGTGCCAGCAGCCCACTCGAGGGAATAAGTGAGCAGTTCTTC
TRBV19	TRBJ1-2	-	-	CASSTTYKLGYTF	TGTGCCAGTAGTACCACATACAAACTTGGCTACACCTTC
TRBV19	TRBJ1-6	few	TRBD1	CASSPDRGPSPLHF	TGTGCCAGTAGCCCCGACAGGGGCCCTTCACCCCTCCACTTT
TRBV6-4	TRBJ1-6	-	-	CASTRASLHF	TGTGCCAGCACGCGAGCATCCCTCCACTTT
TRBV5-4	TRBJ2-5	-	-	CASSSDSRYQETQYF	TGTGCCAGCAGCTCGGACTCTAGGTACCAAGAGACCCAGTACTTC
TRBV28	TRBJ2-3	-	-	CASRATRWGHTDTQYF	TGTGCCAGCAGGGCGACTAGGTGGGGACACACAGATACGCAGTATTTT
TRBV9	TRBJ1-1	-	-	CASSVAGKQGTEAFF	TGTGCCAGCAGCGTAGCAGGGAAGCAGGGCACTGAAGCTTTCTTT